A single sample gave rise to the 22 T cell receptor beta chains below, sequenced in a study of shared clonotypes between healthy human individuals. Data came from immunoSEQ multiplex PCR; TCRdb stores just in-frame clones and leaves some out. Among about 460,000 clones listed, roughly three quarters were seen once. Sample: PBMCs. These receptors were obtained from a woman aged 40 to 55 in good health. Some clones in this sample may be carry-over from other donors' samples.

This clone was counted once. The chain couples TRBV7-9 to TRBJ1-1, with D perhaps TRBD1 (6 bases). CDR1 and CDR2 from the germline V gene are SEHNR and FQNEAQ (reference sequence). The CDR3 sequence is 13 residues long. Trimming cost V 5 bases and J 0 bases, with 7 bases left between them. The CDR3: CASSGQLNTEAFF. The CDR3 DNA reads TGTGCCAGCAGCGGACAGCTGAACACTGAAGCTTTCTTT.

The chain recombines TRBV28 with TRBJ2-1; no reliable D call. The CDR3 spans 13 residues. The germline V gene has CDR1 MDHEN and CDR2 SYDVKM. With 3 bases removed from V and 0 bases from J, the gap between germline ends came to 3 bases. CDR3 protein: CASSLFSYNEQFF. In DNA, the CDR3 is TGTGCCAGCAGTTTGTTCTCCTACAATGAGCAGTTCTTC.

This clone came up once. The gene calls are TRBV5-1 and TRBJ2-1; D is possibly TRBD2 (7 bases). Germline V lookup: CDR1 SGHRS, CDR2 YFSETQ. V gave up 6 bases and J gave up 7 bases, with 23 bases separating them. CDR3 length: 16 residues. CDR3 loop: CASTVGGGSIINEQFF. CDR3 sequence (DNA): TGCGCCAGCACGGTCGGGGGCGGGAGTATCATAAATGAGCAGTTCTTC.

The CDR3 sequence is CASSTGDSRSGNTIYF. The CDR3 coding sequence is TGTGCCAGCAGCACAGGGGACAGCCGCTCTGGAAACACCATATATTTT. The rearrangement uses TRBV7-9 and TRBJ1-3, with 7 bases fitting TRBD1. CDR3 length: 16 amino acids. The V gene end was trimmed by 5 bases and the J gene end by 0 bases; junction bases not matched to a gene: 7. Germline V CDR1 and CDR2: SEHNR, FQNEAQ (reference sequence).

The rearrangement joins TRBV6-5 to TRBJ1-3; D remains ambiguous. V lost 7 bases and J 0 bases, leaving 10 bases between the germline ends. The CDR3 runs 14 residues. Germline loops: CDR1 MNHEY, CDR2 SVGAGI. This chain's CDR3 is CASTASGSGNTIYF. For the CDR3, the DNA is TGTGCCAGCACCGCGTCGGGCTCTGGAAACACCATATATTTT.

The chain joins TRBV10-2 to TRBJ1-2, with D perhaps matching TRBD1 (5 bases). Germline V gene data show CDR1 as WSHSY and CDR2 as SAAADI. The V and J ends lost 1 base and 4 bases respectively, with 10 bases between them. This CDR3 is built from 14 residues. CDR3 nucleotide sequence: TGCGCCAGCAGTGAGTATAGGGGCAGCTATGGCTACACCTTC. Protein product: CASSEYRGSYGYTF.

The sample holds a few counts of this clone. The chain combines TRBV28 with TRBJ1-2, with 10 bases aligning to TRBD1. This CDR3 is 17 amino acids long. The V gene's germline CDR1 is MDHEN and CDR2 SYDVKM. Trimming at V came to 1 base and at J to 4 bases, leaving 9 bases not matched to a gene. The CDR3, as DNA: TGTGCCAGCAGTTTATCCTTGACAGGGGGCATGGGCTATGGCTACACCTTC. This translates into CASSLSLTGGMGYGYTF.

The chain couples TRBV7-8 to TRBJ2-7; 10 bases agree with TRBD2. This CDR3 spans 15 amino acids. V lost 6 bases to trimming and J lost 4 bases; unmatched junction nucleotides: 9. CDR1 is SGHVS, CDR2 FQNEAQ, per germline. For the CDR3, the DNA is TGTGCCAGCAGTTCGAGCGGGAGGGCCAGGTACGAGCAGTACTTC. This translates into CASSSSGRARYEQYF.

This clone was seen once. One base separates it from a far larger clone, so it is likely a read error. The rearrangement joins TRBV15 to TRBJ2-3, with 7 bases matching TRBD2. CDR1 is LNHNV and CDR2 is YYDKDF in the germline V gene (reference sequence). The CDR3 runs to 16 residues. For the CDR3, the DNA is TGTGCCACCAGCAGAGATCGGGGGGTGAGCACAGATACGCGGTATTTT. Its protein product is CATSRDRGVSTDTRYF.

The CDR3 coding sequence is TGCGCCAGCAGCTTGCGGACTAGCGAGGACACAGATACGCAGTATTTT. Residues: CASSLRTSEDTDTQYF. This chain connects TRBV5-1 to TRBJ2-3; TRBD2 matches 9 bases. The junction had 5 bases not matched to a gene; V was cut back by 1 base and J by 2 bases. CDR3 size: 16 residues. The germline gives CDR1 SGHRS, CDR2 YFSETQ.

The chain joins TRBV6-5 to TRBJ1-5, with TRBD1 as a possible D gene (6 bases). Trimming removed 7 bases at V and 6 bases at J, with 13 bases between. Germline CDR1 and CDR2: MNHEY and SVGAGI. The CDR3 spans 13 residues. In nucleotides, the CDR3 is TGTGCCAGCAAAAGGAGGGGGAGTCAGCCCCAGCATTTT. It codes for CASKRRGSQPQHF.

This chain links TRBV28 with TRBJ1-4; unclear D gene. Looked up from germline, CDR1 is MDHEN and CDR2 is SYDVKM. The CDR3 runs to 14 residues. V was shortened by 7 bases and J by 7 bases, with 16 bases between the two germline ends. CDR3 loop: CASTTGPPGEKLFF. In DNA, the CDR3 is TGTGCCAGCACCACCGGCCCTCCCGGTGAAAAACTGTTTTTT.

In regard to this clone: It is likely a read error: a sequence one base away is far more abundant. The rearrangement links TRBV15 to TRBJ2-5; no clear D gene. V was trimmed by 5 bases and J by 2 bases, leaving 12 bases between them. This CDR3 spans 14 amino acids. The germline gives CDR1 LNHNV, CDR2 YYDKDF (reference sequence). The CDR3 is CATSPSGVQETQYF. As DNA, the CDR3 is TGTGCCACCAGCCCCAGTGGTGTTCAAGAGACCCAGTACTTC.

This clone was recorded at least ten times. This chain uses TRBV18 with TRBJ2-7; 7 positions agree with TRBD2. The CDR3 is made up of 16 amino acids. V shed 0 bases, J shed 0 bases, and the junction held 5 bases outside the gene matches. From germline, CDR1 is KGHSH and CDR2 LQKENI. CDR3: CASSPPGGRVSYEQYF. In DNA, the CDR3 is TGTGCCAGCTCACCACCAGGAGGGAGGGTCTCCTACGAGCAGTACTTC.

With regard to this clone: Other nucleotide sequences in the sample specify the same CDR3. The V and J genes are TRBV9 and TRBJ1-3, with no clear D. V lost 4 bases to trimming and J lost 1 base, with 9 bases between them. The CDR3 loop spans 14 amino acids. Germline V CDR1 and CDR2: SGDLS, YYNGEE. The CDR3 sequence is CASSTTLSGNTIYF. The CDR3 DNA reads TGTGCCAGCAGCACGACCCTTTCTGGAAACACCATATATTTT.

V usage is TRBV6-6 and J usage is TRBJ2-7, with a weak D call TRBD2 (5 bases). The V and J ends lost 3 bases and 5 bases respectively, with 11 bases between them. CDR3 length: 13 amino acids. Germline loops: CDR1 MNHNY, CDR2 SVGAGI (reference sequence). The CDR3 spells CASSYRGSHEQYF. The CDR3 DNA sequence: TGTGCCAGCAGTTATCGGGGTTCCCACGAGCAGTACTTC.

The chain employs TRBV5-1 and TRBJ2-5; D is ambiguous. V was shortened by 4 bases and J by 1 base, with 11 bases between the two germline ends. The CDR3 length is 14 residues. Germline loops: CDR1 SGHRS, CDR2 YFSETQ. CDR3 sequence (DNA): TGCGCCAGCAGCCCTAGACCCCCCCAAGAGACCCAGTACTTC. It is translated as CASSPRPPQETQYF. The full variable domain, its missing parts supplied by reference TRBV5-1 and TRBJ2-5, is KAGVTQTPRYLIKTRGQQVTLSCSPISGHRSVSWYQQTPGQGLQFLFEYFSETQRNKGNFPGRFSGRQFSNSRSEMNVSTLELGDSALYLCASSPRPPQETQYFGPGTRLLVL.

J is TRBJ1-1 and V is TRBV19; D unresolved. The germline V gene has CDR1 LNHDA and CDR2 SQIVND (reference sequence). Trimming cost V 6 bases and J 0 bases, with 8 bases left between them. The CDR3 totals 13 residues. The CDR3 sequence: CASSNPVNTEAFF. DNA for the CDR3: TGTGCCAGTAGCAATCCAGTGAACACTGAAGCTTTCTTT.

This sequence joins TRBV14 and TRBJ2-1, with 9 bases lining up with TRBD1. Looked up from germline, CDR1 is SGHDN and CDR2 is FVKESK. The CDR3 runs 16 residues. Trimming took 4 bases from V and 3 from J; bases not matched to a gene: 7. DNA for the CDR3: TGTGCCAGCAGCCCGGGGGGACAGGGCTACTACAATGAGCAGTTCTTC. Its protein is CASSPGGQGYYNEQFF.

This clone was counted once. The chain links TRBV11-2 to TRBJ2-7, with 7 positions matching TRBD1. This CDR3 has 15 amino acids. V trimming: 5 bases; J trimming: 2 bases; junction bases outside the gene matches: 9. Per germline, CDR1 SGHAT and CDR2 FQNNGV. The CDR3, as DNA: TGTGCCAGCAGCGCGACCCAGGACAGGACCTACGAGCAGTACTTC. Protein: CASSATQDRTYEQYF.

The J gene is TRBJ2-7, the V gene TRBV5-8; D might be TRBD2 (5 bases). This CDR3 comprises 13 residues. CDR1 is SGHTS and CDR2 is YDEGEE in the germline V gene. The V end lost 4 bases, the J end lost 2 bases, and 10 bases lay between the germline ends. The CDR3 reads CASSLRGTYEQYF. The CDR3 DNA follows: TGTGCCAGCAGCCTACGGGGAACCTACGAGCAGTACTTC.

CDR3 in amino acids: CASSETMDMAFF. The CDR3 DNA sequence: TGTGCCAGCAGTGAAACGATGGATATGGCTTTCTTT. The gene calls are TRBV2 and TRBJ1-1, with D unclear. V was clipped by 2 bases and J by 11 bases, with 12 bases between them. The CDR3 loop spans 12 amino acids. Germline CDR1 reads SNHLY; CDR2 reads FYNNEI.